This T cell receptor (beta chain) was captured in a study of OX40 agonist ivuxolimab in advanced cancers. The wider study: Males comprised 82.7% of the group, whose mean age was around 62 years (range roughly 20 to 90). Whole-study results and caveats: In the 0.1-3.0 mg/kg groups, partial responders showed among the lowest expansion. On average, CD8+ T cells had more expanded clones than CD4+.

Generated by immunoSEQ multiplex PCR, the TCRdb table keeps only in-frame clones and is missing some. The repertoire holds about 64,000 clones, with 80% to 90% as singletons. On this clone itself: Its antigen is undetermined.

This specimen was CD4+ or CD8+ T cells sorted from blood, taken in a trial of the OX40 agonist ivuxolimab. This receptor was identified in an adult with an advanced solid tumor such as melanoma, head and neck, liver or kidney cancer.

As DNA, the CDR3 is TGTGCCAGTCTGGGGGACAGGGGGCGGCAAAATTCACCCCTCCACTTT. This sequence encodes CASLGDRGRQNSPLHF. V gene TRBV19 combines with J gene TRBJ1-6, with TRBD1 matching 12 bases. Trimming removed 8 bases from V and 7 bases from J; junction bases left unmatched: 9. CDR1 and CDR2 (germline): LNHDA, SQIVND (reference sequence). This CDR3 contains 16 residues.